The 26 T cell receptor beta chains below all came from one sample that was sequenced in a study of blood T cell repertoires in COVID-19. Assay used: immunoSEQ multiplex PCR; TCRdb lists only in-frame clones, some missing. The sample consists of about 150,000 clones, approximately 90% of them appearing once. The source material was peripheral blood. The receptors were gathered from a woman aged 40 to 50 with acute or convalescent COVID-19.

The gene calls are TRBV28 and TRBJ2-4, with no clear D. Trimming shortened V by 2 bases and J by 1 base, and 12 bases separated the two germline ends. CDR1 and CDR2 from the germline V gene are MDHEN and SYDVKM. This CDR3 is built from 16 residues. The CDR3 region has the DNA TGTGCCAGCAGTTTAGGTGGCGGATGGGCCAAAAACATTCAGTACTTC. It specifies CASSLGGGWAKNIQYF.

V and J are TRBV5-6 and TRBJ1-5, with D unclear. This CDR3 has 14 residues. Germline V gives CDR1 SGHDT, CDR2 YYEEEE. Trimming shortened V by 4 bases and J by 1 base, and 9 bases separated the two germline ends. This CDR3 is CASSLGRSNQPQHF. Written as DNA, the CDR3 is TGTGCCAGCAGCCTCGGGAGGAGCAATCAGCCCCAGCATTTT.

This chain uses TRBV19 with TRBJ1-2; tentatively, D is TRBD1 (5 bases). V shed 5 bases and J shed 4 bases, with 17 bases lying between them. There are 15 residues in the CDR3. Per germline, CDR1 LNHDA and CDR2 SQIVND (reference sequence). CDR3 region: CASSFETALLYGYTF. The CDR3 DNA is TGTGCCAGTAGTTTCGAGACAGCTTTACTCTATGGCTACACCTTC.

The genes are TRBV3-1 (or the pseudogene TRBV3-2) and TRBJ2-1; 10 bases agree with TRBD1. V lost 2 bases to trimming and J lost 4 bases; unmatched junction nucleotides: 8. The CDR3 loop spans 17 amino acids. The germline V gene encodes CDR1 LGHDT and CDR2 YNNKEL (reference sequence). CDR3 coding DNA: TGTGCCAGCAGCCAAATATGGGGACAGGGGTCATACAATGAGCAGTTCTTC. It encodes CASSQIWGQGSYNEQFF.

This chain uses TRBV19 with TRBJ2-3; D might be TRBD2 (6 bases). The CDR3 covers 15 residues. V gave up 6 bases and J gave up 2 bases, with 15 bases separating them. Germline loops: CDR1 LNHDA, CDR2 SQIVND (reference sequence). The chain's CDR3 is CASRGLPSDTDTQYF. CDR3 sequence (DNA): TGTGCCAGTAGGGGACTCCCATCAGACACAGATACGCAGTATTTT.

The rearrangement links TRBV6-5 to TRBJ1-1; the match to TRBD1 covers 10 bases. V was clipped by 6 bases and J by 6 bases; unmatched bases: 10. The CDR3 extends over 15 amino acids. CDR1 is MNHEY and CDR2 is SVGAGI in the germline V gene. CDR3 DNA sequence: TGTGCCAGCAGCCTAACTTGGGACAGGGGATCTGAAGCTTTCTTT. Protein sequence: CASSLTWDRGSEAFF.

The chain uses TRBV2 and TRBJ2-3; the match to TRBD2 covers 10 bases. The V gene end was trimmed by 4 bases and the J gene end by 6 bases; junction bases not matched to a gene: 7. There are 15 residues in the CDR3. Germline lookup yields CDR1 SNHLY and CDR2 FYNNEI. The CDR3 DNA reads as TGTGCCAGCAGTGCATCAACTAGCGGGATTGATACGCAGTATTTT. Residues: CASSASTSGIDTQYF.

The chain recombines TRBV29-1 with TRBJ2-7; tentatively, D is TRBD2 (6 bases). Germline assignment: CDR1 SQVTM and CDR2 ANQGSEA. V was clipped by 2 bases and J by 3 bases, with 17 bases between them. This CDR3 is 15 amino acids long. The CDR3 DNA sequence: TGCAGCGTTGAACATCGGGTTGGCGGGGTCTACGAGCAGTACTTC. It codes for CSVEHRVGGVYEQYF.

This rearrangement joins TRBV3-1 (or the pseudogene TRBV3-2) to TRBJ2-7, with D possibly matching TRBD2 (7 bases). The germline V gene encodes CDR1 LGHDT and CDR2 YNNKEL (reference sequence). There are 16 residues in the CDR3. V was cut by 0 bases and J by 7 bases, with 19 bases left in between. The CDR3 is CASSQDRWGGRREQYF. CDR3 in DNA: TGTGCCAGCAGCCAAGATAGGTGGGGGGGCCGTAGGGAGCAGTACTTC.

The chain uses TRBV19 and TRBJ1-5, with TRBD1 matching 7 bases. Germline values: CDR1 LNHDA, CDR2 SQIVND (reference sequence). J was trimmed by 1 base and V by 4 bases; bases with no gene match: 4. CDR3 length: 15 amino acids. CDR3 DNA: TGTGCCAGTAGTAGACAGGGCCAGAGCAATCAGCCCCAGCATTTT. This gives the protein CASSRQGQSNQPQHF.

CDR3 DNA: TGTGCCAGCAGACGAGTGTCGTACGAGCAGTACTTC. Translating it yields CASRRVSYEQYF. V is TRBV5-6 and J is TRBJ2-7; D unresolved. V was trimmed by 5 bases and J by 4 bases, leaving 10 bases between them. The CDR3 totals 12 residues. Per germline, CDR1 SGHDT and CDR2 YYEEEE.

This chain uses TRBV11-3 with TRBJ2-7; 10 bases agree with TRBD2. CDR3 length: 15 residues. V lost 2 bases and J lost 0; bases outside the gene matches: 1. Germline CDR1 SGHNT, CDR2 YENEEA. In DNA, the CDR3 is TGTGCCAGCAGCTTACCTAGCGGGAGCTCCTACGAGCAGTACTTC. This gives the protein CASSLPSGSSYEQYF.

In DNA, the CDR3 is TGTGCCACCAGTGACCCTAGGGGGCTTGGCACAGATACGCAGTATTTT. It yields the protein CATSDPRGLGTDTQYF. This rearrangement joins TRBV24-1 to TRBJ2-3; 7 nucleotides agree with TRBD1. The CDR3 has 16 residues. CDR1 is KGHDR, CDR2 SFDVKD, per germline. Unmatched junction bases numbered 7, after V lost 4 bases and J lost 1 base.

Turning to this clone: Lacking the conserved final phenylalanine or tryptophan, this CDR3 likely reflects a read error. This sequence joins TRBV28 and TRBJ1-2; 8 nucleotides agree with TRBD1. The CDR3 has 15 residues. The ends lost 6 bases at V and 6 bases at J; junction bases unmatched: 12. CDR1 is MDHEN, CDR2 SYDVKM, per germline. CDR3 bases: TGTGCCAGCAGCACCCCGGACAGGGATTTTGATGGCTACACCTCC. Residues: CASSTPDRDFDGYTS.

The CDR3 bases are TGTGCCACGAGCTCACAGGGGGCGTACACCGGGGAGCTGTTTTTT. Protein product: CATSSQGAYTGELFF. The chain links TRBV24-1 to TRBJ2-2; 9 bases match TRBD1. The CDR3 loop spans 15 amino acids. Germline CDR1 reads KGHDR; CDR2 reads SFDVKD. Trimming at V came to 10 bases and at J to 3 bases, leaving 8 bases not matched to a gene.

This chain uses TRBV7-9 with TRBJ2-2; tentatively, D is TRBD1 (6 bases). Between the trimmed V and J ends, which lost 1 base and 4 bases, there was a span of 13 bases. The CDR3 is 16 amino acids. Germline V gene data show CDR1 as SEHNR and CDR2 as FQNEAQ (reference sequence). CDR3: CASSLGPGVITGELFF. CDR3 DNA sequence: TGTGCCAGCAGCTTAGGTCCAGGGGTCATCACCGGGGAGCTGTTTTTT.

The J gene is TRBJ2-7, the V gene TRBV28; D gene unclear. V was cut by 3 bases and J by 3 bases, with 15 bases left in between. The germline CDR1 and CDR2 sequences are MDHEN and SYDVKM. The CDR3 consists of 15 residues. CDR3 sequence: CASSFSPSEDYEQYF. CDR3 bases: TGTGCCAGCAGTTTTAGCCCCAGTGAGGACTACGAGCAGTACTTC.

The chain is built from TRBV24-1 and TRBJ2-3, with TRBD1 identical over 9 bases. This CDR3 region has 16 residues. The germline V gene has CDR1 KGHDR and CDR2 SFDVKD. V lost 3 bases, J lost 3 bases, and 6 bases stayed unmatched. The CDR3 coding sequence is TGTGCCACCAGTGATATAGGACAGGGGAGGACAGATACGCAGTATTTT. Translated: CATSDIGQGRTDTQYF.

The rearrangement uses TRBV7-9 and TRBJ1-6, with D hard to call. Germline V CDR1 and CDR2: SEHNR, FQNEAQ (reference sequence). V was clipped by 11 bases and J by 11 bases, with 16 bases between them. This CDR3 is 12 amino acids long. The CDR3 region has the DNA TGTGCCGCGGAGAGTGATGTGCCACCCCTCCACTTT. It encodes CAAESDVPPLHF.

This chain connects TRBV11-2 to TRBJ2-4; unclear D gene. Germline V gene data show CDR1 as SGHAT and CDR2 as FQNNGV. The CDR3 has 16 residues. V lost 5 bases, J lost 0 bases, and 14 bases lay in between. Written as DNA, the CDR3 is TGTGCCAGCAGCCACTTTGTCTCGGGAGCCAAAAACATTCAGTACTTC. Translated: CASSHFVSGAKNIQYF.

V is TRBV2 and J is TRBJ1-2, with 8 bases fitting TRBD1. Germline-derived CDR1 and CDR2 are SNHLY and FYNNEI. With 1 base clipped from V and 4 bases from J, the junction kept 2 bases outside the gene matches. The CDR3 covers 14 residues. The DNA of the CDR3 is TGTGCCAGCAGTGAAGGGGGGACAGGCTATGGCTACACCTTC. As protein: CASSEGGTGYGYTF.

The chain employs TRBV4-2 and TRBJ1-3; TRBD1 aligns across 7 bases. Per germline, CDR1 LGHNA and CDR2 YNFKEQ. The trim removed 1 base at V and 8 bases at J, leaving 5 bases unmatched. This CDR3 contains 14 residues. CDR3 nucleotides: TGTGCCAGCAGCCAAGTGACAGGGATCGACACCATATATTTT. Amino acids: CASSQVTGIDTIYF.

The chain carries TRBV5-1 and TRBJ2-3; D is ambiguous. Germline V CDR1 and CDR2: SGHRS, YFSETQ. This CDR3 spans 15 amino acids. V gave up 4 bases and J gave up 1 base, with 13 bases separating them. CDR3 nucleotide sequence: TGCGCCAGCAGCAGAGAGGCCGGTGGCACAGATACGCAGTATTTT. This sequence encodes CASSREAGGTDTQYF. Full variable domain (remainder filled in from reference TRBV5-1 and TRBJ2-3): KAGVTQTPRYLIKTRGQQVTLSCSPISGHRSVSWYQQTPGQGLQFLFEYFSETQRNKGNFPGRFSGRQFSNSRSEMNVSTLELGDSALYLCASSREAGGTDTQYFGPGTRLTVL.

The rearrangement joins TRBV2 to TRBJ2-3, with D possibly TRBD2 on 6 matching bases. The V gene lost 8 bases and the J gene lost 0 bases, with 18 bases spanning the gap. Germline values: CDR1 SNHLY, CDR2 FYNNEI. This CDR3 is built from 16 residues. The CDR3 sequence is CASRKRSGPSTDTQYF. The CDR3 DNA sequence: TGTGCCAGCCGCAAGAGGAGCGGGCCTAGCACAGATACGCAGTATTTT. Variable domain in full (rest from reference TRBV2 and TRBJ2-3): EPEVTQTPSHQVTQMGQEVILRCVPISNHLYFYWYRQILGQKVEFLVSFYNNEISEKSEIFDDQFSVERPDGSNFTLKIRSTKLEDSAMYFCASRKRSGPSTDTQYFGPGTRLTVL.

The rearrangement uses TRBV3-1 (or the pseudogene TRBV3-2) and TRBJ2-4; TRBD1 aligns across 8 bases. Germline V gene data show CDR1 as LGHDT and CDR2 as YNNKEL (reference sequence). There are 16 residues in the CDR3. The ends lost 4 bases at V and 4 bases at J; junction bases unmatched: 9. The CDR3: CASSLLGQGTKNIQYF. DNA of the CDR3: TGTGCCAGCAGCCTCCTAGGACAGGGAACTAAAAACATTCAGTACTTC.

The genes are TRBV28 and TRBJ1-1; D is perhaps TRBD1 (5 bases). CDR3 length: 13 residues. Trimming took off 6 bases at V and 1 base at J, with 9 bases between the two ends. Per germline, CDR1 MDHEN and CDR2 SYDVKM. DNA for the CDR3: TGTGCCAGCAGACTCGGGGGGAACACTGAAGCTTTCTTT. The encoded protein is CASRLGGNTEAFF.